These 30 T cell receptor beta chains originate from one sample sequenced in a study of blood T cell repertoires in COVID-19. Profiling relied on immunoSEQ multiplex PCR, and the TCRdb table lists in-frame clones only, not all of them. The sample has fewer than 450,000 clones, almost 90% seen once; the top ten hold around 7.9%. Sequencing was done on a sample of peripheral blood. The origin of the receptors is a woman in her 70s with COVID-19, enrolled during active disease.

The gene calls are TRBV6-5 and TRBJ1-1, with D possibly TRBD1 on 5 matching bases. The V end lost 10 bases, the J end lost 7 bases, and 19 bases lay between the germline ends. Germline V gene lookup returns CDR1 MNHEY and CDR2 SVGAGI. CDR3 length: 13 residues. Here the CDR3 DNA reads TGTGCCACCTCTGTAACAGGCGCGATTGAAGCTTTCTTT. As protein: CATSVTGAIEAFF.

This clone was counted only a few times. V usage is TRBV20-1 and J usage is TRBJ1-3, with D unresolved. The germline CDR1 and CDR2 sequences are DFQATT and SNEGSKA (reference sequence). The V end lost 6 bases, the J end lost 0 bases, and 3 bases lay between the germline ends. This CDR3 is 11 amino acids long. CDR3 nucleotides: TGCAGTGCCCACTCTGGAAACACCATATATTTT. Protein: CSAHSGNTIYF.

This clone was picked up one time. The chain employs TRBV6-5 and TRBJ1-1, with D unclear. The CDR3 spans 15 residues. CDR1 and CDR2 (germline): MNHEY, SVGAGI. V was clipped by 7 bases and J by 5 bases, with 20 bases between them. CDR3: CASTHQLAGITEAFF. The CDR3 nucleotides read TGTGCCAGCACCCATCAGTTGGCAGGTATAACTGAAGCTTTCTTT.

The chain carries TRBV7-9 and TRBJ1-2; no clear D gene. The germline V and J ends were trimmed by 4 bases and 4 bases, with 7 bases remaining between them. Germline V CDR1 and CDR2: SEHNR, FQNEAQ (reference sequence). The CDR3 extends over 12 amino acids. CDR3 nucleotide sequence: TGTGCCAGCAGCTATCCGGGCTATGGCTACACCTTC. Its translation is CASSYPGYGYTF. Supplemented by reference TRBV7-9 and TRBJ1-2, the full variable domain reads DTGVSQNPRHKITKRGQNVTFRCDPISEHNRLYWYRQTLGQGPEFLTYFQNEAQLEKSRLLSDRFSAERPKGSFSTLEIQRTEQGDSAMYLCASSYPGYGYTFGSGTRLTVV.

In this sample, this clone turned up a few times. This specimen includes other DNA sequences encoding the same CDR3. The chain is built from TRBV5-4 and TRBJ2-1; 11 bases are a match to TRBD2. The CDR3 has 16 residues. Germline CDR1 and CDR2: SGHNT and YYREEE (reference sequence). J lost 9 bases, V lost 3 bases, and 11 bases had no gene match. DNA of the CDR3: TGTGCCAGCAGCTCATGGCTTAGCGGGGGGGCGGGTGAGCAGTTCTTC. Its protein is CASSSWLSGGAGEQFF.

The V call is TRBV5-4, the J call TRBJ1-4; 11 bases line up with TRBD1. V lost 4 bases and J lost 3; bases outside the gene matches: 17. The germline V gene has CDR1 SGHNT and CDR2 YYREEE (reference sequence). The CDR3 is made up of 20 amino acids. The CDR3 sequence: CASSPRGGTGGVSANEKLFF. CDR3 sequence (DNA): TGTGCCAGCAGCCCACGAGGCGGGACAGGGGGGGTTAGTGCTAATGAAAAACTGTTTTTT.

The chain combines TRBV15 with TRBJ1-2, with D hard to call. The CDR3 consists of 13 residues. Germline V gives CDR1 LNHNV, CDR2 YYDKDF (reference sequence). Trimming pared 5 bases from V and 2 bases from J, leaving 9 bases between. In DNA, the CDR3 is TGTGCCACCAGCGGCGGTACGAACTATGGCTACACCTTC. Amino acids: CATSGGTNYGYTF.

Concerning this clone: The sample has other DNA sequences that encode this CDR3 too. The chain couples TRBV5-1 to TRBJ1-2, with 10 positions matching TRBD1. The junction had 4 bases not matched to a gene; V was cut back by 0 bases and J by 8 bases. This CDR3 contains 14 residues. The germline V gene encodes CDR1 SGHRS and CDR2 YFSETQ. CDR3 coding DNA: TGCGCCAGCAGCTTGGAAGGGACAGGGGTCGGCTACACCTTC. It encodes CASSLEGTGVGYTF.

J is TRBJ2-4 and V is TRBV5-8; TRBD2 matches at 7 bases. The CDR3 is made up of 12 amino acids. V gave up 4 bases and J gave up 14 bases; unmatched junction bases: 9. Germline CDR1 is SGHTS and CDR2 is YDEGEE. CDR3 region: CASSRLALGEYF. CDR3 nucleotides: TGTGCCAGCAGCAGACTAGCTCTCGGGGAGTACTTC.

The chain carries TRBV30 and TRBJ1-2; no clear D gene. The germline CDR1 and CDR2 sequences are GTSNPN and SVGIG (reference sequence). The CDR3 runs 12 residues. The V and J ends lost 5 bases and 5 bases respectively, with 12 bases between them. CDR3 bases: TGTGCCTGGGGGAGCTTAAAATATGGCTACACCTTC. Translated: CAWGSLKYGYTF.

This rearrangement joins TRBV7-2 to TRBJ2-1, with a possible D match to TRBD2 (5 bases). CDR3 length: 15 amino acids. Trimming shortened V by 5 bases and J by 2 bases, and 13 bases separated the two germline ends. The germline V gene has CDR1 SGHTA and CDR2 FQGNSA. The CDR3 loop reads CASSPEGRAYNEQFF. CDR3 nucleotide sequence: TGTGCCAGCAGCCCAGAGGGTCGGGCCTACAATGAGCAGTTCTTC.

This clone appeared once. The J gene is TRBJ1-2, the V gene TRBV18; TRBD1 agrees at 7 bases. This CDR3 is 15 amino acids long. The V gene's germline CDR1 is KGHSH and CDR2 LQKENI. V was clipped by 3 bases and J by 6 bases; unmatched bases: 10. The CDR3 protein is CASSPSTGVADGYTF. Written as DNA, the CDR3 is TGTGCCAGCTCACCTAGCACAGGGGTAGCGGATGGCTACACCTTC.

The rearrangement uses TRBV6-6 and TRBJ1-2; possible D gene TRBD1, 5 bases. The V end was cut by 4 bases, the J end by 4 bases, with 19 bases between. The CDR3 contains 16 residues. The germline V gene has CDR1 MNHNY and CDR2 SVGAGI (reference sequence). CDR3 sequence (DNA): TGTGCCAGCAGTTTAAAAGGGGAGGTTAATATCTATGGCTACACCTTC. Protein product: CASSLKGEVNIYGYTF.

This CDR3 is CASSFRTGKGDEQYF. The DNA for the CDR3 is TGTGCCAGCAGCTTTCGGACAGGGAAAGGGGACGAGCAGTACTTC. The J gene is TRBJ2-7, the V gene TRBV3-1 (or the pseudogene TRBV3-2); 8 nucleotides agree with TRBD1. The CDR3 runs 15 residues. Germline V gene data show CDR1 as LGHDT and CDR2 as YNNKEL (reference sequence). With V trimmed by 5 bases and J by 5 bases, 11 bases remained unmatched.

As DNA, the CDR3 is TGTGCCAGCTCTCCGCGGGCCTCGGAGTCGGGTGAAAAACTGTTTTTT. Protein: CASSPRASESGEKLFF. The chain joins TRBV18 to TRBJ1-4; D unresolved. The CDR3 covers 16 residues. From germline, CDR1 is KGHSH and CDR2 LQKENI. The V end lost 6 bases, the J end lost 7 bases, and 21 bases lay between the germline ends.

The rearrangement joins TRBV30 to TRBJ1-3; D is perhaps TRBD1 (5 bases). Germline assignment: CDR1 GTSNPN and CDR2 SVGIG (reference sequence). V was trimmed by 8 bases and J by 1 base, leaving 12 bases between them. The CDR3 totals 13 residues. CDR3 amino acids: CALPGGSGNTIYF. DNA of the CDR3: TGTGCCCTCCCGGGGGGATCTGGAAACACCATATATTTT. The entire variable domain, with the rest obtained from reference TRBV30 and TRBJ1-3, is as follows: SQTIHQWPATLVQPVGSPLSLECTVEGTSNPNLYWYRQAAGRGLQLLFYSVGIGQISSEVPQNLSASRPQDRQFILSSKKLLLSDSGFYLCALPGGSGNTIYFGEGSWLTVV.

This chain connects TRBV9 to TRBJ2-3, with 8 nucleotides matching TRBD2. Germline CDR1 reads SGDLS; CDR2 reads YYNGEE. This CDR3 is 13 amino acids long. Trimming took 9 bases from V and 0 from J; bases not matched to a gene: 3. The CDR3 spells CAKKRGSTDTQYF. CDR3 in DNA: TGTGCCAAAAAGCGGGGGAGCACAGATACGCAGTATTTT. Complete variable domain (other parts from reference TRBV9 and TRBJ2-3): DSGVTQTPKHLITATGQRVTLRCSPRSGDLSVYWYQQSLDQGLQFLIQYYNGEERAKGNILERFSAQQFPDLHSELNLSSLELGDSALYFCAKKRGSTDTQYFGPGTRLTVL.

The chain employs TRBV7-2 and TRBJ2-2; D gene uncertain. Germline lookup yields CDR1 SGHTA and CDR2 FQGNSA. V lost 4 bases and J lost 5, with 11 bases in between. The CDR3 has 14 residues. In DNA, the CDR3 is TGTGCCAGCAGCTCCTTGACTTCGACCGGGGAGCTGTTTTTT. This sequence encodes CASSSLTSTGELFF.

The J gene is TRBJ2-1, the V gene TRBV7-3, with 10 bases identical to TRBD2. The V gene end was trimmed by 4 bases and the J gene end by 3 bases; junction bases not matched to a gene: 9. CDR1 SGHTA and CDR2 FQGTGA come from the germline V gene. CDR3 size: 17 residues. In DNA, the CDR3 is TGTGCCAGCAGCTCAAGCCCCAGCGGGGGGGTCTACAATGAGCAGTTCTTC. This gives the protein CASSSSPSGGVYNEQFF.

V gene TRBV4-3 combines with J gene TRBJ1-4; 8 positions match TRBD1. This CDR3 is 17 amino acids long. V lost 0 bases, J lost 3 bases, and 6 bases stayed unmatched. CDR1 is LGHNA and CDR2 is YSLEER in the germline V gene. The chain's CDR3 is CASSQDGRGLANEKLFF. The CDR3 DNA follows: TGCGCCAGCAGCCAAGATGGCAGGGGGCTAGCTAATGAAAAACTGTTTTTT.

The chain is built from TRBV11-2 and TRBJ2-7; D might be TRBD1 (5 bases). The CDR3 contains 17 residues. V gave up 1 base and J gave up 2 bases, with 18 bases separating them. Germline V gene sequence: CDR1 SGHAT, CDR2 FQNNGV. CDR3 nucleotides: TGTGCCAGCAGCTTAGCATTTGGGGCGGTTCCTCCCTACGAGCAGTACTTC. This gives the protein CASSLAFGAVPPYEQYF. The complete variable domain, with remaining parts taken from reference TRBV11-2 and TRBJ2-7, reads EAGVAQSPRYKIIEKRQSVAFWCNPISGHATLYWYQQILGQGPKLLIQFQNNGVVDDSQLPKDRFSAERLKGVDSTLKIQPAKLEDSAVYLCASSLAFGAVPPYEQYFGPGTRLTVT.

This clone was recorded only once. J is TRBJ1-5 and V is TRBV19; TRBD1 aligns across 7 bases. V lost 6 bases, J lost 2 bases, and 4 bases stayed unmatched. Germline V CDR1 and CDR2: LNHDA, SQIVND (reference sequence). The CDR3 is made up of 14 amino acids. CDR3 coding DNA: TGTGCCAGTAGGGGCGGGACAGGCAATCAGCCCCAGCATTTT. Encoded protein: CASRGGTGNQPQHF.

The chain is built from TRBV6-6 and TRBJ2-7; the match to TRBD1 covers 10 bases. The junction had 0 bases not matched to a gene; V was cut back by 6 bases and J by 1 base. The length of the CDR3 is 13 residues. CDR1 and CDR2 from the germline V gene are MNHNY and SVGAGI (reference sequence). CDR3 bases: TGTGCCAGCAGGGGACAGGGGTCCTACGAGCAGTACTTC. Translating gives CASRGQGSYEQYF.

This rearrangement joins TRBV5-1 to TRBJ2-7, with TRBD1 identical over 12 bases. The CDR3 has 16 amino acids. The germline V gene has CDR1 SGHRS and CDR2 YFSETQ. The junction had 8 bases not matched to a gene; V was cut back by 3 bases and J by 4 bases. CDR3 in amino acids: CASSSYRDRGPYEQYF. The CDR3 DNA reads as TGCGCCAGCAGCTCGTACCGGGACAGGGGGCCTTACGAGCAGTACTTC.

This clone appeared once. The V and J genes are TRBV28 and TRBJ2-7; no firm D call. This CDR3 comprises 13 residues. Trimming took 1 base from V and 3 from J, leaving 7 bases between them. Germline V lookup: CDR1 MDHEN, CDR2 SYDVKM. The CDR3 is CASSLSANYEQYF. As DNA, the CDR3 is TGTGCCAGCAGTTTATCTGCTAACTACGAGCAGTACTTC.

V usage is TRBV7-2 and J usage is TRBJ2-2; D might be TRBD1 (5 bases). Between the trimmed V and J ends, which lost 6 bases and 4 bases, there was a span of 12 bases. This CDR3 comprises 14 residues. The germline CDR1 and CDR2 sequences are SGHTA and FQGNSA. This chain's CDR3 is CASSFRARTGELFF. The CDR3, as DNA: TGTGCCAGCAGTTTCAGGGCCCGCACCGGGGAGCTGTTTTTT. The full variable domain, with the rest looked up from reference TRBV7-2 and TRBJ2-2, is GAGVSQSPSNKVTEKGKDVELRCDPISGHTALYWYRQSLGQGLEFLIYFQGNSAPDKSGLPSDRFSAERTGGSVSTLTIQRTQQEDSAVYLCASSFRARTGELFFGEGSRLTVL.

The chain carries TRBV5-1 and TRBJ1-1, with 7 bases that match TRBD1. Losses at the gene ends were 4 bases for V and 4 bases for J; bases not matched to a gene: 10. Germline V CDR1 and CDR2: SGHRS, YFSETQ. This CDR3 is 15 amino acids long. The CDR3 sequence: CASSLEQGLVTEAFF. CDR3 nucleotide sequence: TGCGCCAGCAGCCTAGAACAGGGGTTGGTCACTGAAGCTTTCTTT.

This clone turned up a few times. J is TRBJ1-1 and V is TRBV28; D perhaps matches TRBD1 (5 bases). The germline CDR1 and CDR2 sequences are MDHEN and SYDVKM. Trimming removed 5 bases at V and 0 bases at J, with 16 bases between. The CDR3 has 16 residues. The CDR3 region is CASSKWGDLMNTEAFF. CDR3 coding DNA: TGTGCCAGCAGTAAGTGGGGGGACCTCATGAACACTGAAGCTTTCTTT.

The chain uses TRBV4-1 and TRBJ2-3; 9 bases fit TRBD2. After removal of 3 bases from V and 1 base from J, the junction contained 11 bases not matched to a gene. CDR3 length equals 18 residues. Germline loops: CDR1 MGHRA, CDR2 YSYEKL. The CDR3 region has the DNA TGCGCCAGCAGCCATGTATTCACTTCTAGCGGGGGCACAGATACGCAGTATTTT. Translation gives CASSHVFTSSGGTDTQYF.

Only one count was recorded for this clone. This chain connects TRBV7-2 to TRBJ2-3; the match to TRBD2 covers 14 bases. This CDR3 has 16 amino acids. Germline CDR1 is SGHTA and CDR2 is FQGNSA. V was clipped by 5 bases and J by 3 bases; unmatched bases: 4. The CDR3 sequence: CASSRGLAGGTDTQYF. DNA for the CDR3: TGTGCCAGCAGCCGCGGACTAGCGGGGGGTACAGATACGCAGTATTTT.